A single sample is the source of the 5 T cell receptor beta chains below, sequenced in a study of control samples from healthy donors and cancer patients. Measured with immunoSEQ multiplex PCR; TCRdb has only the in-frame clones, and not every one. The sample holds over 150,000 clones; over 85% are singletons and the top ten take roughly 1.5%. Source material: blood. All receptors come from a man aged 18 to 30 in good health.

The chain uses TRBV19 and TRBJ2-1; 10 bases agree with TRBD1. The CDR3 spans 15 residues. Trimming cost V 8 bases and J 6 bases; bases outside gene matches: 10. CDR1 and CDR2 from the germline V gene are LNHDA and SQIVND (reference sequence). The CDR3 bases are TGTGCCAGTCGAATGACAGGGGGCCTGACCAATGAGCAGTTCTTC. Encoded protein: CASRMTGGLTNEQFF.

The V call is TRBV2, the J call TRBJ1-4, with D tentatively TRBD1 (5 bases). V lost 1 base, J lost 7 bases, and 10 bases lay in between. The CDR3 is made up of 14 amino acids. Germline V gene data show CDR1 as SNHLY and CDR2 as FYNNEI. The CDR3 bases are TGTGCCAGCAGTGAAGGGTTTAGGGGTGAAAAACTGTTTTTT. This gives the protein CASSEGFRGEKLFF.

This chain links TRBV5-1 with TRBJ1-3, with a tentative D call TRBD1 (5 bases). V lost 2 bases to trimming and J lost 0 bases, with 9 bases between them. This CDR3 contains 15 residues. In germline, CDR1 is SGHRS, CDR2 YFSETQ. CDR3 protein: CASSLSGGSGNTIYF. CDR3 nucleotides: TGCGCCAGCAGCTTATCGGGGGGCTCTGGAAACACCATATATTTT.

CDR3 nucleotide sequence: TGTGCCAGCAGCTGGGAAGGGGGGTACGAGCAGTACTTC. Translating gives CASSWEGGYEQYF. The chain has TRBV12-3 or TRBV12-4 and TRBJ2-7; the D call may be TRBD1 or TRBD2 (6 bases each). The CDR3 spans 13 residues. Trimming left V 6 bases short and J 4 bases short, with 13 bases between.

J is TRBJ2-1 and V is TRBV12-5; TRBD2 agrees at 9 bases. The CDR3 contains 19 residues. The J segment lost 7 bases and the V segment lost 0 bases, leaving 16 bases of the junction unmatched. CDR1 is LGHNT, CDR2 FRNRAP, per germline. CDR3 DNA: TGTGCTAGTGGTTTGGTACTGACGGGGGGCCTAGCGGGGACAAATGAGCAGTTCTTC. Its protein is CASGLVLTGGLAGTNEQFF.